This passage covers 20 T cell receptor beta chains from one sample sequenced in a study of CD8 T cells in ankylosing spondylitis. TCRdb passed the 5' RACE reads through MiXCR, listing each CDR3 protein once. The table lists about 160,000 distinct CDR3 sequences, 9.8% of them singletons, with less than 15% in the top ten. The sequenced material came from blood, either unsorted or a sorted T cell fraction (not recorded which). Receptor source: a female donor with ankylosing spondylitis or in good health (not recorded which).

This clonotype has just a few counts. CDR3 nucleotides: TGCGCCAGCAGCCAAGATACGGGGGGCCAAGAGACCCAGTACTTC. Protein product: CASSQDTGGQETQYF. The V gene is TRBV4-3, the J gene TRBJ2-5; 7 bases agree with TRBD2. Germline values: CDR1 LGHNA, CDR2 YSLEER. V lost 0 bases and J lost 1; bases outside the gene matches: 2. The CDR3 totals 15 residues.

In its sample, this clonotype was seen many times. The V call is TRBV29-1, the J call TRBJ2-1; D remains unclear. The CDR3 totals 12 residues. The V end lost 1 base, the J end lost 9 bases, and 10 bases lay between the germline ends. The V gene's germline CDR1 is SQVTM and CDR2 ANQGSEA. CDR3 residues: CSVEVTNREQFF. The CDR3 region has the DNA TGCAGCGTTGAAGTGACAAATCGTGAGCAGTTCTTC.

In its sample, this clonotype was seen many times. The V call is TRBV24-1, the J call TRBJ2-1; 7 bases agree with TRBD2. J lost 8 bases, V lost 4 bases, and 4 bases had no gene match. In germline, CDR1 is KGHDR, CDR2 SFDVKD. This CDR3 comprises 13 residues. The CDR3 here is CATSEGGDDEQFF. CDR3 coding DNA: TGTGCCACCAGTGAGGGGGGGGATGATGAGCAGTTCTTC.

This clonotype has only a few counts. This chain joins TRBV7-2 and TRBJ2-7; D is unresolved. V gave up 1 base and J gave up 3 bases, with 7 bases separating them. Germline-derived CDR1 and CDR2 are SGHTA and FQGNSA. The CDR3 extends over 13 amino acids. The CDR3 nucleotides are TGTGCCAGCAGCTTAGGACTTCACTACGAGCAGTACTTC. Translation gives CASSLGLHYEQYF.

This clonotype showed up just a few times. The chain couples TRBV14 to TRBJ2-5; 10 bases align to TRBD2. Germline CDR1 SGHDN, CDR2 FVKESK. The CDR3 is 16 amino acids. Trimming removed 6 bases from V and 4 bases from J; junction bases left unmatched: 11. The CDR3 sequence: CASRHSLAGEGETQYF. DNA of the CDR3: TGTGCCAGCAGACATTCCCTAGCGGGAGAGGGAGAGACCCAGTACTTC.

A few counts support this clonotype. The V call is TRBV13, the J call TRBJ2-5; D tentatively reads TRBD1 or TRBD2 (5 bases each). The germline CDR1 and CDR2 sequences are PRHDT and FYEKMQ (reference sequence). The CDR3 extends over 12 amino acids. Trimming removed 5 bases from V and 7 bases from J, with 11 bases in between. CDR3 amino acids: CASSPGRGTQYF. The DNA of the CDR3 is TGTGCCAGCAGCCCGGGACGGGGGACCCAGTACTTC.

This clonotype has just a few counts. This chain joins TRBV7-8 and TRBJ2-7; D may be TRBD2 (6 bases). The ends were cut back, 1 base at V and 5 bases at J, with 18 bases in the middle. The CDR3 is 16 amino acids. Germline V gene data show CDR1 as SGHVS and CDR2 as FQNEAQ. The CDR3 reads CASSLVARGRMHEQYF. DNA of the CDR3: TGTGCCAGCAGCTTAGTTGCTCGGGGGAGAATGCACGAGCAGTACTTC.

V usage is TRBV20-1 and J usage is TRBJ2-2; TRBD1 matches 8 bases. Germline CDR1 DFQATT, CDR2 SNEGSKA (reference sequence). CDR3 size: 15 residues. J lost 5 bases, V lost 5 bases, and 10 bases had no gene match. The CDR3 DNA reads as TGCAGTGCTGCGGACAGGGCTATCTTAACCGGGGAGCTGTTTTTT. It codes for CSAADRAILTGELFF.

This clonotype was counted only a few times. J is TRBJ2-3 and V is TRBV27, with D unclear. Germline V gene sequence: CDR1 MNHEY, CDR2 SMNVEV (reference sequence). This CDR3 has 13 residues. Between the trimmed V and J ends, which lost 6 bases and 3 bases, there was a span of 10 bases. CDR3 bases: TGTGCCAGCAGGAAACTCGTTACAGATACGCAGTATTTT. Protein: CASRKLVTDTQYF.

In this sample, this clonotype turned up a few times. The CDR3 loop is CASRLAVLDTQYF. The CDR3 DNA sequence: TGTGCCAGCAGACTAGCGGTCCTGGATACGCAGTATTTT. The V gene is TRBV27, the J gene TRBJ2-3; 8 bases agree with TRBD2. Germline CDR1 reads MNHEY; CDR2 reads SMNVEV (reference sequence). The CDR3 is 13 residues long. With 6 bases clipped from V and 6 bases from J, the junction kept 5 bases outside the gene matches.

This clonotype was observed a few times. The rearrangement links TRBV15 to TRBJ1-5; 7 bases fit TRBD1. This CDR3 comprises 13 residues. From germline, CDR1 is LNHNV and CDR2 YYDKDF (reference sequence). Trimming cost V 3 bases and J 4 bases; bases outside gene matches: 0. The CDR3 DNA reads as TGTGCCACCAGCAGGACAGGGAATCAGCCCCAGCATTTT. This codes for CATSRTGNQPQHF.

This chain links TRBV19 with TRBJ2-7; D is unresolved. In germline, CDR1 is LNHDA, CDR2 SQIVND (reference sequence). The CDR3 spans 13 residues. V shed 3 bases and J shed 2 bases, with 8 bases lying between them. This chain's CDR3 is CASSIGSPYEQYF. CDR3 DNA: TGTGCCAGTAGTATCGGCAGTCCCTACGAGCAGTACTTC.

In this sample, this clonotype turned up many times. The rearrangement links TRBV7-9 to TRBJ2-6, with D hard to call. Germline CDR1 reads SEHNR; CDR2 reads FQNEAQ (reference sequence). V lost 3 bases and J 0 bases, leaving 12 bases between the germline ends. There are 17 residues in the CDR3. This CDR3 reads CASSLPEQHSGANVLTF. The CDR3 coding sequence is TGTGCCAGCAGCTTGCCGGAACAACACTCTGGGGCCAACGTCCTGACTTTC.

This clonotype appeared a few times. The chain has TRBV7-2 and TRBJ2-1, with TRBD2 as a possible D gene (6 bases). The CDR3 has 15 amino acids. Between the trimmed V and J ends, which lost 3 bases and 6 bases, there was a span of 15 bases. Germline V gene lookup returns CDR1 SGHTA and CDR2 FQGNSA. CDR3: CASSLGGAYSNEQFF. Here the CDR3 DNA reads TGTGCCAGCAGCTTGGGGGGAGCTTACTCCAATGAGCAGTTCTTC.

V usage is TRBV25-1 and J usage is TRBJ1-3; D is undetermined. The CDR3 length is 15 residues. Germline assignment: CDR1 MGHDK and CDR2 SYGVNS. Trimming left V 1 base short and J 2 bases short, with 9 bases between. The CDR3 loop is CASSESDGAGNTIYF. DNA of the CDR3: TGTGCCAGCAGTGAATCCGACGGGGCTGGAAACACCATATATTTT.

This clonotype was detected many times. CDR3 sequence reads: CSVEDLRREGQFSYNEQFF. Here the CDR3 DNA reads TGCAGCGTTGAAGACCTACGCAGGGAGGGCCAATTCTCCTACAATGAGCAGTTCTTC. The chain links TRBV29-1 to TRBJ2-1; 7 bases are a match to TRBD2. Germline V gene sequence: CDR1 SQVTM, CDR2 ANQGSEA. The V gene end was trimmed by 0 bases and the J gene end by 0 bases; junction bases not matched to a gene: 14. There are 19 residues in the CDR3.

This clonotype was detected many times. The chain recombines TRBV5-1 with TRBJ2-1; perhaps TRBD2 as D (6 bases). CDR1 SGHRS and CDR2 YFSETQ come from the germline V gene. Trimming removed 0 bases from V and 9 bases from J, with 10 bases in between. This CDR3 spans 13 amino acids. The CDR3 loop reads CASSLDGSPEQFF. CDR3 DNA: TGCGCCAGCAGCTTGGACGGGAGTCCTGAGCAGTTCTTC.

Comments on this clonotype: This may stem from a read error, because a much larger clone lies one nucleotide away. This rearrangement joins TRBV28 to TRBJ1-6; tentatively, D is TRBD1 (6 bases). The CDR3 consists of 13 residues. V dropped 6 bases and J dropped 8 bases, with 11 bases sitting between them. Per germline, CDR1 MDHEN and CDR2 SYDVKM. The CDR3 loop reads CASRYRDDSPLHF. The CDR3 DNA reads TGTGCCAGCAGGTACAGGGACGATTCACCCCTCCACTTT.

The CDR3 bases are TGCGCCAGCAGCCAGAGTTCTATGACCGGGGAGCTGTTTTTT. Its translation is CASSQSSMTGELFF. The J gene is TRBJ2-2, the V gene TRBV4-1, with no clear D. Germline assignment: CDR1 MGHRA and CDR2 YSYEKL. V shed 3 bases and J shed 5 bases, with 10 bases lying between them. The CDR3 length is 14 residues.

The V gene is TRBV29-1, the J gene TRBJ1-1, with no clear D. The CDR3 consists of 12 residues. V gave up 4 bases and J gave up 6 bases, with 12 bases separating them. Germline CDR1 is SQVTM and CDR2 is ANQGSEA. CDR3 region: CSVVSGLAEAFF. The CDR3, as DNA: TGCAGCGTTGTTTCGGGGTTGGCTGAAGCTTTCTTT.